Listed here are 2 T cell receptor beta chains from one sample, sequenced in a study of blood T cells in healthy people across ages. With a J-beta primer mix and a sample-barcoded 5' primer, a second PCR ran roughly 6 to 12 cycles. TCRdb re-derived calls from the 5' RACE reads in MiXCR, one entry per CDR3 protein. The sample carries 900,000 to 950,000 distinct CDR3 sequences, under 35% recorded once. These data are also associated with another study on T cells of mothers and their children.

The sample comprised blood. All receptors come from a woman aged 40 to 55 in good health.

In DNA form, the CDR3 reads TGTGCCAGCAGACCCCCGGCCCGGAACACTGAAGCTTTCTTT. It encodes CASRPPARNTEAFF. The chain has TRBV28 and TRBJ1-1, with no clear D. The V and J ends lost 6 bases and 1 base respectively, with 12 bases between them. The CDR3 spans 14 residues. Germline CDR1 and CDR2: MDHEN and SYDVKM.

The gene calls are TRBV27 and TRBJ2-3, with D uncertain. Germline V gives CDR1 MNHEY, CDR2 SMNVEV (reference sequence). Trimming stripped 7 bases from V and 3 bases from J, with 5 bases between. The CDR3 extends over 11 amino acids. CDR3 bases: TGTGCCAGCAAACATACAGATACGCAGTATTTT. Its protein is CASKHTDTQYF.